Each of the 11 T cell receptor beta chains below was sequenced from the same sample in a study of PD-1 blockade in classical Hodgkin lymphoma. Only in-frame clones appear in the TCRdb table, and some are missing; sequencing was by immunoSEQ multiplex PCR. The data hold about 24,000 clones, with about four fifths observed a single time. The time point is: cycle 4 day 1 (C4D1), after 6 weeks of nivolumab. Every patient was affected by relapse after autologous stem cell transplantation, while exposure to brentuximab vedotin was not uniform. This material consisted of peripheral blood mononuclear cells (PBMCs), taken before the fourth cycle of nivolumab. These receptors came from a human donor with classical Hodgkin lymphoma.

This clone was detected once. The CDR3 loop reads CASSLVPGNTQYF. CDR3 DNA sequence: TGTGCCAGCAGCTTAGTCCCGGGGAACACGCAGTATTTT. The chain joins TRBV11-2 to TRBJ2-3; D is possibly TRBD2 (5 bases). Germline V gene sequence: CDR1 SGHAT, CDR2 FQNNGV. Trimming pared 1 base from V and 9 bases from J, leaving 11 bases between. This CDR3 is 13 amino acids long.

This chain uses TRBV2 with TRBJ1-5; D ambiguous. V was cut by 3 bases and J by 5 bases, with 8 bases left in between. Germline V gene data show CDR1 as SNHLY and CDR2 as FYNNEI. The CDR3 is made up of 13 amino acids. The CDR3 loop is CASSDGGDQPQHF. The CDR3 DNA sequence: TGTGCCAGCAGTGATGGAGGCGATCAGCCCCAGCATTTT.

The gene calls are TRBV9 and TRBJ2-3; 9 positions agree with TRBD2. This CDR3 spans 15 amino acids. Germline trimming cut 1 base from V and 5 bases from J; bases unmatched to any gene: 5. The germline CDR1 and CDR2 sequences are SGDLS and YYNGEE. This CDR3 reads CASSVSGGIGDTQYF. In DNA, the CDR3 is TGTGCCAGCAGCGTAAGCGGGGGGATTGGAGATACGCAGTATTTT.

The gene calls are TRBV18 and TRBJ1-4; D possibly corresponds to TRBD1 (6 bases). Germline values: CDR1 KGHSH, CDR2 LQKENI. The CDR3 sequence is 14 residues long. V gave up 1 base and J gave up 8 bases, with 11 bases separating them. Here the CDR3 reads CASSPRGAGEKLFF. CDR3 bases: TGTGCCAGCTCACCACGGGGGGCAGGAGAAAAACTGTTTTTT.

V is TRBV6-6 and J is TRBJ1-1; no firm D call. Trimming shortened V by 6 bases and J by 6 bases, and 14 bases separated the two germline ends. Germline V gives CDR1 MNHNY, CDR2 SVGAGI (reference sequence). The CDR3 spans 13 residues. The CDR3 here is CASSLDGLSEAFF. CDR3 nucleotide sequence: TGTGCCAGCAGCCTTGACGGACTTTCTGAAGCTTTCTTT.

The V and J genes are TRBV10-3 and TRBJ2-1; D is unclear. Trimming pared 10 bases from V and 4 bases from J, leaving 14 bases between. The CDR3 consists of 13 residues. CDR1 is ENHRY, CDR2 SYGVKD, per germline. The CDR3 DNA reads as TGTGCCACGTTCAACCTCGGGTACAATGAGCAGTTCTTC. Translating gives CATFNLGYNEQFF.

This clone came up a few times. V gene TRBV14 combines with J gene TRBJ1-4, with 8 bases matching TRBD1. CDR1 SGHDN and CDR2 FVKESK come from the germline V gene. CDR3 size: 15 residues. Losses at the gene ends were 4 bases for V and 8 bases for J; bases not matched to a gene: 9. CDR3 region: CASSPSQGAGEKLFF. CDR3 DNA: TGTGCCAGCAGCCCTTCTCAGGGGGCAGGGGAAAAACTGTTTTTT.

The V gene is TRBV5-1, the J gene TRBJ1-3; 7 nucleotides align to TRBD1. The germline V gene encodes CDR1 SGHRS and CDR2 YFSETQ. J lost 0 bases, V lost 3 bases, and 3 bases had no gene match. This CDR3 is built from 15 residues. The CDR3 loop reads CASSWTGDSGNTIYF. CDR3 bases: TGCGCCAGCAGCTGGACAGGCGACTCTGGAAACACCATATATTTT.

The J gene is TRBJ2-7, the V gene TRBV7-8; no clear D. There are 11 residues in the CDR3. Looked up from germline, CDR1 is SGHVS and CDR2 is FQNEAQ. V gave up 3 bases and J gave up 6 bases, with 6 bases separating them. This chain's CDR3 is CASSFESEQYF. CDR3 sequence (DNA): TGTGCCAGCAGCTTTGAAAGCGAGCAGTACTTC.

The genes are TRBV27 and TRBJ1-6; no reliable D call. The CDR3 is 13 amino acids. Per the germline V gene, CDR1 is MNHEY and CDR2 is SMNVEV (reference sequence). Between the trimmed V and J ends, which lost 3 bases and 8 bases, there was a span of 8 bases. The CDR3 here is CASSFSGDSPLHF. The CDR3 region has the DNA TGTGCCAGCAGTTTTAGTGGGGATTCACCCCTCCACTTT.

This chain joins TRBV27 and TRBJ2-7; a weak D match, TRBD2 (5 bases). Germline V gene sequence: CDR1 MNHEY, CDR2 SMNVEV (reference sequence). V dropped 1 base and J dropped 1 base, with 11 bases sitting between them. The CDR3 extends over 15 amino acids. The CDR3: CASSLFGRGSYEQYF. Written as DNA, the CDR3 is TGTGCCAGCAGTTTATTTGGACGGGGATCCTACGAGCAGTACTTC.